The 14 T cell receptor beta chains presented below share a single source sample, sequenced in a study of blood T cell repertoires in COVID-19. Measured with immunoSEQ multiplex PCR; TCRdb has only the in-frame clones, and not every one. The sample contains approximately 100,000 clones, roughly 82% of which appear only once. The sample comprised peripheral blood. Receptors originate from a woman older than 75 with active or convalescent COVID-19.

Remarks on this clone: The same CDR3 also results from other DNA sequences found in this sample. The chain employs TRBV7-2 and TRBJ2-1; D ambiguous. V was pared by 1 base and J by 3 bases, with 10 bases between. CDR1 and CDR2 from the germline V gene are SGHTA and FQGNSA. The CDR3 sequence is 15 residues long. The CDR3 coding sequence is TGTGCCAGCAGCTTAGGTCTATCGGGCTACAATGAGCAGTTCTTC. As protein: CASSLGLSGYNEQFF.

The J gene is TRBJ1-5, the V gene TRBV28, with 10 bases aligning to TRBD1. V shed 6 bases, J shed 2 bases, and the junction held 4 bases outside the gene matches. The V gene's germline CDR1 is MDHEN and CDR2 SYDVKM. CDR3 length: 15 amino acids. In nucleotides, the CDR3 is TGTGCCAGCAGAACCGGACAGGGGGGCAATCAGCCCCAGCATTTT. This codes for CASRTGQGGNQPQHF.

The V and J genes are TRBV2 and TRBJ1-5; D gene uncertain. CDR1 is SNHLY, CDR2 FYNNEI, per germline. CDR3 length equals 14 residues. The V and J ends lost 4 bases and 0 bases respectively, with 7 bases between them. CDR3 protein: CASSVQASNQPQHF. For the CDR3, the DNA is TGTGCCAGCAGTGTTCAGGCTAGCAATCAGCCCCAGCATTTT. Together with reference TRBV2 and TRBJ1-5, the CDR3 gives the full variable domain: EPEVTQTPSHQVTQMGQEVILRCVPISNHLYFYWYRQILGQKVEFLVSFYNNEISEKSEIFDDQFSVERPDGSNFTLKIRSTKLEDSAMYFCASSVQASNQPQHFGDGTRLSIL.

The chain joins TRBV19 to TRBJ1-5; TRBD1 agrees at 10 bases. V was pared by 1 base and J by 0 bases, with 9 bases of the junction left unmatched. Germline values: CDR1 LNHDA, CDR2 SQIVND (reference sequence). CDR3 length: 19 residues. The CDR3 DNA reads TGTGCCAGTAGTATAGGGACACCGGGACAGGGGTATAGCAATCAGCCCCAGCATTTT. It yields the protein CASSIGTPGQGYSNQPQHF.

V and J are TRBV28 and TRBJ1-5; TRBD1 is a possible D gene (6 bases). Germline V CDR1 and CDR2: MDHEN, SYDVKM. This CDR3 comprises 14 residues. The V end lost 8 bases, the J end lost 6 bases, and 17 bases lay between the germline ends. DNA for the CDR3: TGTGCCAGCCAGGGGACGCTTTTGGGTCAGCCCCAGCATTTT. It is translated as CASQGTLLGQPQHF.

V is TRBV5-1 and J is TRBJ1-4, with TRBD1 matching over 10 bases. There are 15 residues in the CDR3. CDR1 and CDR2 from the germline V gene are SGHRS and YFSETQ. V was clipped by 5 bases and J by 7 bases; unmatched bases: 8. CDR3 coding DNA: TGCGCCAGCAGGCGGGACAGGGGAGGAGGTGAAAAACTGTTTTTT. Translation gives CASRRDRGGGEKLFF.

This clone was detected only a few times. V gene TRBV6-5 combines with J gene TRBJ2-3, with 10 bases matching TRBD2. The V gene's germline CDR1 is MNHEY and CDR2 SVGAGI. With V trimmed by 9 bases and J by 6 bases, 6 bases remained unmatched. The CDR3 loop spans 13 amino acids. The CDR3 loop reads CASKSGRADTQYF. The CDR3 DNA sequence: TGTGCCAGTAAAAGCGGGAGGGCCGATACGCAGTATTTT.

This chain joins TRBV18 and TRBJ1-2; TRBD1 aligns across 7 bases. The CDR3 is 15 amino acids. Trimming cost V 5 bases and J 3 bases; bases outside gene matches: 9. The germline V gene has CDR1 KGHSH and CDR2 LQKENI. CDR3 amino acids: CASSSGQASDYGYTF. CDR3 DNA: TGTGCCAGCTCATCAGGACAGGCTTCGGACTATGGCTACACCTTC. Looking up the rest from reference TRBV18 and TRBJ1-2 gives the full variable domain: NAGVMQNPRHLVRRRGQEARLRCSPMKGHSHVYWYRQLPEEGLKFMVYLQKENIIDESGMPKERFSAEFPKEGPSILRIQQVVRGDSAAYFCASSSGQASDYGYTFGSGTRLTVV.

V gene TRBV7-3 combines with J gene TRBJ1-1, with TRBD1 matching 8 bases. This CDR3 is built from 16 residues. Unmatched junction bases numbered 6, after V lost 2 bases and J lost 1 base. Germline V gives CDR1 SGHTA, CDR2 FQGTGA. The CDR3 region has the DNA TGTGCCAGCAGCTTACTCCCAGGGGGCACGAACACTGAAGCTTTCTTT. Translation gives CASSLLPGGTNTEAFF. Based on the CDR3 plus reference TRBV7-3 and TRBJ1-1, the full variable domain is GAGVSQTPSNKVTEKGKYVELRCDPISGHTALYWYRQSLGQGPEFLIYFQGTGAADDSGLPNDRFFAVRPEGSVSTLKIQRTERGDSAVYLCASSLLPGGTNTEAFFGQGTRLTVV.

The CDR3 region is CASSFDVLAGAYEQYF. CDR3 DNA: TGTGCCAGCAGCTTCGATGTGCTAGCGGGGGCTTACGAGCAGTACTTC. V and J are TRBV5-4 and TRBJ2-7; TRBD2 aligns across 10 bases. The germline CDR1 and CDR2 sequences are SGHNT and YYREEE (reference sequence). The length of the CDR3 is 16 residues. Trimming cost V 2 bases and J 4 bases; bases outside gene matches: 9.

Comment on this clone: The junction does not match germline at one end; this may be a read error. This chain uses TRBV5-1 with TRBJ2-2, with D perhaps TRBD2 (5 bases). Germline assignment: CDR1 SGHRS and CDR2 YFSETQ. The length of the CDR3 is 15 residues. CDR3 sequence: CASSFNARGTGELFF. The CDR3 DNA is TGCGCCAGCAGCTTTAACGCGCGTGGCACCGGGGAACTGTTTTTT.

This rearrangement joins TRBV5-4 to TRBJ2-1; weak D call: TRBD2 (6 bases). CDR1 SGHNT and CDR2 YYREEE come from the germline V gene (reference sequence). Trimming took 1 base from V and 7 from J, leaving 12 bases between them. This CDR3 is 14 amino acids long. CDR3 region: CASSLKTGLNEQFF. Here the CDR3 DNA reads TGTGCCAGCAGCTTGAAGACGGGACTGAATGAGCAGTTCTTC.

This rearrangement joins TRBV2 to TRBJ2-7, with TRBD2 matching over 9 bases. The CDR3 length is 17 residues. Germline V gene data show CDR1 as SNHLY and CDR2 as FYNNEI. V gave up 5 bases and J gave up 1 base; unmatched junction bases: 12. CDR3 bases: TGTGCCAGCAGTCAGACTAGCGGATTCAGCCGATCCTACGAGCAGTACTTC. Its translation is CASSQTSGFSRSYEQYF. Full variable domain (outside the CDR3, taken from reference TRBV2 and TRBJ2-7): EPEVTQTPSHQVTQMGQEVILRCVPISNHLYFYWYRQILGQKVEFLVSFYNNEISEKSEIFDDQFSVERPDGSNFTLKIRSTKLEDSAMYFCASSQTSGFSRSYEQYFGPGTRLTVT.

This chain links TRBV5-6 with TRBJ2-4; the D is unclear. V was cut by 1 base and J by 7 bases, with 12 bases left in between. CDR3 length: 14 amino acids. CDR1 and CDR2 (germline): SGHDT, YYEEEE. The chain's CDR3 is CASSLSNRENIQYF. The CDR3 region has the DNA TGTGCCAGCAGCTTGTCTAACCGAGAGAACATTCAGTACTTC.